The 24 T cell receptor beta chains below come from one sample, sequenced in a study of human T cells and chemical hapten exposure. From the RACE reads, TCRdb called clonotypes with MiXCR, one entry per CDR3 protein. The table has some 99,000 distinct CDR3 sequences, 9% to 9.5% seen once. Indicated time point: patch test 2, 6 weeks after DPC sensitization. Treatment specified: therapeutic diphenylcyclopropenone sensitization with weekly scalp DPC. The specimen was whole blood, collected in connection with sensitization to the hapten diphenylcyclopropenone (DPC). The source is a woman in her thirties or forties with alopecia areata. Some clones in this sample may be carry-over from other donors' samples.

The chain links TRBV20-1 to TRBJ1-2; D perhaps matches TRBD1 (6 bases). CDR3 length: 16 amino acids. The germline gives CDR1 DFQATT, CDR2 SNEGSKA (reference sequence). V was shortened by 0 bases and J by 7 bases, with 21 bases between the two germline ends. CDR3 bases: TGCAGTGCTAGAGATCTCCCAAGTGGGACATGGGGTGGCTACACCTTC. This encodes CSARDLPSGTWGGYTF.

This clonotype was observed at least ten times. The CDR3: CASSLSLGELFF. For the CDR3, the DNA is TGTGCCAGCAGCCTGTCACTCGGGGAGCTGTTTTTT. The rearrangement joins TRBV3-1 to TRBJ2-2; D is unclear. CDR3 length: 12 residues. Trimming left V 4 bases short and J 7 bases short, with 7 bases between. CDR1 LGHDT and CDR2 YNNKEL come from the germline V gene (reference sequence).

The CDR3 coding sequence is TGTGCCAGCAGCCCCCGGCGCAGCCTCTCGGTTAGCGAGCAGTACTTC. This encodes CASSPRRSLSVSEQYF. The chain has TRBV28 and TRBJ2-7; D is unresolved. V shed 6 bases and J shed 6 bases, with 24 bases lying between them. The CDR3 has 16 amino acids. CDR1 and CDR2 from the germline V gene are MDHEN and SYDVKM.

The CDR3 loop is CASSHTSGGVGETQYF. The CDR3 DNA reads TGTGCCAGCAGTCACACCTCGGGGGGGGTCGGCGAGACCCAGTACTTC. V and J are TRBV12-3 or TRBV12-4 and TRBJ2-5, with 8 bases identical to TRBD2. This CDR3 has 16 residues. V was pared by 5 bases and J by 5 bases, with 13 bases of the junction left unmatched.

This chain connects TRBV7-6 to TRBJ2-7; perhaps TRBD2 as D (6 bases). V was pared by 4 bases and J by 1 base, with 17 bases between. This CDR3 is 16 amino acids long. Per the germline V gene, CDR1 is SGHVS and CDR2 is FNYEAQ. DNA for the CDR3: TGTGCCAGCAGCTCCGGATCGACTAGTCGGTCCTACGAGCAGTACTTC. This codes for CASSSGSTSRSYEQYF.

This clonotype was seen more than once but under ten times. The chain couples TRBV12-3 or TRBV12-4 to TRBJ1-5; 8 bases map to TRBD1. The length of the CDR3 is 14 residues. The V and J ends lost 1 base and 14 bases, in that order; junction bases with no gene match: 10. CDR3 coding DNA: TGTGCCAGCAGTTTAGTGCCGGCGGACAGGGAAAAGCATTTT. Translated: CASSLVPADREKHF.

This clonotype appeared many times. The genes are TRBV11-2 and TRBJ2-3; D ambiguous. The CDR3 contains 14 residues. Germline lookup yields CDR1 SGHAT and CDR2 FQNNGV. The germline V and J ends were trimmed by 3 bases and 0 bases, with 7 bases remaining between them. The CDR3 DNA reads TGTGCCAGCAGCTTTGGGCCAAGCACAGATACGCAGTATTTT. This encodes CASSFGPSTDTQYF.

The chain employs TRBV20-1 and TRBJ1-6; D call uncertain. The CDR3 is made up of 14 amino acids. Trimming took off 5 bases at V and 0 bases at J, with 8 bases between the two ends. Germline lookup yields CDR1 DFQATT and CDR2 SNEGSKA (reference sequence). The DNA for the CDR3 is TGCAGTGCTTGGTTGAGCTCCTATAATTCACCCCTCCACTTT. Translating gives CSAWLSSYNSPLHF.

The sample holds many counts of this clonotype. CDR3 loop: CSAPVRDRGLGNEKLFF. The CDR3 DNA reads TGCAGTGCCCCGGTCAGGGACAGGGGATTAGGTAATGAAAAACTGTTTTTT. V usage is TRBV20-1 and J usage is TRBJ1-4, with 10 bases that match TRBD1. The CDR3 consists of 17 residues. The germline CDR1 and CDR2 sequences are DFQATT and SNEGSKA (reference sequence). The J segment lost 4 bases and the V segment lost 6 bases, leaving 14 bases of the junction unmatched.

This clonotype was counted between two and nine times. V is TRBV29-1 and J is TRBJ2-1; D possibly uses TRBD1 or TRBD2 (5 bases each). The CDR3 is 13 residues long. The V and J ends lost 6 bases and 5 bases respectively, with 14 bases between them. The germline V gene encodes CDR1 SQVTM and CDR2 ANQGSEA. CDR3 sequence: CSVRSGAHNEQFF. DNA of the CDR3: TGCAGCGTACGATCCGGGGCCCACAATGAGCAGTTCTTC.

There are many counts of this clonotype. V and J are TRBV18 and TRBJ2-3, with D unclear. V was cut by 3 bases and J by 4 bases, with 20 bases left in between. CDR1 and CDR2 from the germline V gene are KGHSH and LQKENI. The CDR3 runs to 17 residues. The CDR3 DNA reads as TGTGCCAGCTCACCCCCCAACGTGGACCCCGCGGCAGATACGCAGTATTTT. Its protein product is CASSPPNVDPAADTQYF.

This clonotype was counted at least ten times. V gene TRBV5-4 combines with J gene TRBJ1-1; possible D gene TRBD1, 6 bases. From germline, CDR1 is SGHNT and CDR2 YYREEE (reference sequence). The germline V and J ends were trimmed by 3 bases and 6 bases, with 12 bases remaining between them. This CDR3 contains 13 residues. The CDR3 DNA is TGTGCCAGCAGCTGGGGGGGGGCCGCTGAAGCTTTCTTT. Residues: CASSWGGAAEAFF.

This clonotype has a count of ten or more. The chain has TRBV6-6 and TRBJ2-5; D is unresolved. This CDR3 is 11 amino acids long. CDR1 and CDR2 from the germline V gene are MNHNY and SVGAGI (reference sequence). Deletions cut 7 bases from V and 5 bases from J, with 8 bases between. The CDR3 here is CASKYSETQYF. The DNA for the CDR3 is TGTGCCAGCAAGTATAGCGAGACCCAGTACTTC.

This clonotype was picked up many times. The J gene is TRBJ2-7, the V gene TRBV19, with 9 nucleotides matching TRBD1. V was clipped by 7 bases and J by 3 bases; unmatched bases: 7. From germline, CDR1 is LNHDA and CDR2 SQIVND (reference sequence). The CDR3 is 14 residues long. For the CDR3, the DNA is TGTGCCAGTACCTTGGGACAGGGAGACTACGAGCAGTACTTC. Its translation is CASTLGQGDYEQYF.

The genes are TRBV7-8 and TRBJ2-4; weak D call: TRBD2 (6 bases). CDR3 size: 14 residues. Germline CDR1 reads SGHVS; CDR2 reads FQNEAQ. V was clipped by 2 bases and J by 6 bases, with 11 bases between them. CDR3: CASSLLASVNIQYF. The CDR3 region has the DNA TGTGCCAGCAGCTTACTTGCTAGCGTAAACATTCAGTACTTC. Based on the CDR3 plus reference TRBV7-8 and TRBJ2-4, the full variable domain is GAGVSQSPRYKVAKRGQDVALRCDPISGHVSLFWYQQALGQGPEFLTYFQNEAQLDKSGLPSDRFFAERPEGSVSTLKIQRTQQEDSAVYLCASSLLASVNIQYFGAGTRLSVL.

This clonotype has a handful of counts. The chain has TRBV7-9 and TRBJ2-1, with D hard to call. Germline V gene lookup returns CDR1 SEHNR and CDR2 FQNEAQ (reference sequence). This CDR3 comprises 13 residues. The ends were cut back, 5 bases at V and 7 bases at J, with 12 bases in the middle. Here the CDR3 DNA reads TGTGCCAGCAGCGTCAGTGCGGTGAATGAGCAGTTCTTC. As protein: CASSVSAVNEQFF.

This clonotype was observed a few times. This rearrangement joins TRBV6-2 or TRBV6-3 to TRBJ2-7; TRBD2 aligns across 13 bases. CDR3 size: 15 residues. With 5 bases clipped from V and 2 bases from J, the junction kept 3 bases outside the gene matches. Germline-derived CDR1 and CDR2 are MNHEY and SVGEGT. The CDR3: CASSRTSGGAYEQYF. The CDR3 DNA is TGTGCCAGCAGTCGGACTAGCGGGGGTGCCTACGAGCAGTACTTC.

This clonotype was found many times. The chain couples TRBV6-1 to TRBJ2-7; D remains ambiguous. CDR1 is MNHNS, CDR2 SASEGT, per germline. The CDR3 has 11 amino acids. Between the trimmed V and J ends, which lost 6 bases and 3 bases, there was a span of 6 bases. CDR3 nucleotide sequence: TGTGCCAGCAGCCCGTTCTACGAGCAGTACTTC. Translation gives CASSPFYEQYF.

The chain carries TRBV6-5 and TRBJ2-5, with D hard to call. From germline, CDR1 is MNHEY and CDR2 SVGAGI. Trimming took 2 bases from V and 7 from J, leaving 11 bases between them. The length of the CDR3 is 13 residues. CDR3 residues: CASSYGGEATQYF. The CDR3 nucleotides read TGTGCCAGCAGTTACGGTGGTGAAGCGACCCAGTACTTC.

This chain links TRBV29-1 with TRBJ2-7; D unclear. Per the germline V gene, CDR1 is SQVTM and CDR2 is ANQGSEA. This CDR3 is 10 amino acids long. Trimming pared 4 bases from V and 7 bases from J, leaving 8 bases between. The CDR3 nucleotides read TGCAGCGTTGTGGGATGGGAGCAGTACTTC. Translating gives CSVVGWEQYF.

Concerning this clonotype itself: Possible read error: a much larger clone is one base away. The CDR3 sequence is CASRLRWQKNEKLFF. The CDR3 bases are TGTGCCAGCCGTTTACGGTGGCAGAAGAATGAAAAACTGTTTTTT. The chain is built from TRBV27 and TRBJ1-4; no clear D. The CDR3 is made up of 15 amino acids. Per germline, CDR1 MNHEY and CDR2 SMNVEV (reference sequence). The whole variable domain, filled in from reference TRBV27 and TRBJ1-4, reads EAQVTQNPRYLITVTGKKLTVTCSQNMNHEYMSWYRQDPGLGLRQIYYSMNVEVTDKGDVPEGYKVSRKEKRNFPLILESPSPNQTSLYFCASRLRWQKNEKLFFGSGTQLSVL.

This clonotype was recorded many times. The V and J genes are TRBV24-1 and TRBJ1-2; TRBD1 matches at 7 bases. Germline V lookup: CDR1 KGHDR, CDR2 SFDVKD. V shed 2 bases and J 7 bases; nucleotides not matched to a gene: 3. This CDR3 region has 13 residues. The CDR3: CATSDSTGLGYTF. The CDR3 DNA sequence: TGTGCCACCAGTGATTCGACAGGGCTTGGCTACACCTTC.

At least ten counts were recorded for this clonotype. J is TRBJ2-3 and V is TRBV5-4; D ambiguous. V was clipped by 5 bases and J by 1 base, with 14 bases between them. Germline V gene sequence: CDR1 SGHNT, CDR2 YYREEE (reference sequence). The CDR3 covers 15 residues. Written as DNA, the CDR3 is TGTGCCAGCAGGAGGAAGTCGTCGGGCACAGATACGCAGTATTTT. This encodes CASRRKSSGTDTQYF.

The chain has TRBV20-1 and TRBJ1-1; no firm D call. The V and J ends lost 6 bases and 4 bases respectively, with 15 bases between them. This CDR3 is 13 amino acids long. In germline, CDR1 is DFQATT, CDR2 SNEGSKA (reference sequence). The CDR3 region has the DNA TGCAGTGCAATATACGGGGTGTTCACTGAAGCTTTCTTT. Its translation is CSAIYGVFTEAFF.